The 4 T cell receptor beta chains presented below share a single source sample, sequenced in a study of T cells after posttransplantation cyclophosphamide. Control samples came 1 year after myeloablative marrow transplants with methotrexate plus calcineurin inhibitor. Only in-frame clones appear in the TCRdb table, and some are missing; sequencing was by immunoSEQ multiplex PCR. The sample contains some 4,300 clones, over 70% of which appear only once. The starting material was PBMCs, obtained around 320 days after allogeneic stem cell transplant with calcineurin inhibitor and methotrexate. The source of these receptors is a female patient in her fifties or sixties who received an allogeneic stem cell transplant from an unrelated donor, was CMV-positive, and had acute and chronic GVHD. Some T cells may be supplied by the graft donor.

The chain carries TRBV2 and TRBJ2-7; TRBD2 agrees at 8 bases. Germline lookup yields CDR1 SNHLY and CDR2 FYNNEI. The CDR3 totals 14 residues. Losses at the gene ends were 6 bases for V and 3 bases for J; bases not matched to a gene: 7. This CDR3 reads CASSPNRGGYEQYF. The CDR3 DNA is TGTGCCAGCAGCCCCAACCGGGGGGGCTACGAGCAGTACTTC.

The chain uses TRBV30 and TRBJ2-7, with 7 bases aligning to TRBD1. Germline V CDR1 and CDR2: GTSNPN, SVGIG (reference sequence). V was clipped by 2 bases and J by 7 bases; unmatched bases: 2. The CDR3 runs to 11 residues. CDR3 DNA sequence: TGTGCCTGGAGTTCAGGGGGTGAGCAGTACTTC. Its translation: CAWSSGGEQYF.

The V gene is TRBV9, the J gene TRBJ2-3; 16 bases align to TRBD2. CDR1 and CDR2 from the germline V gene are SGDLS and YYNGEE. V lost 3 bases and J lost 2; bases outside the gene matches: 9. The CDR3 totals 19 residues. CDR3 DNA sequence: TGTGCCAGCAGCGGAAACTCCGGGACTAGCGGGGGGGACACAGATACGCAGTATTTT. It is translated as CASSGNSGTSGGDTDTQYF.

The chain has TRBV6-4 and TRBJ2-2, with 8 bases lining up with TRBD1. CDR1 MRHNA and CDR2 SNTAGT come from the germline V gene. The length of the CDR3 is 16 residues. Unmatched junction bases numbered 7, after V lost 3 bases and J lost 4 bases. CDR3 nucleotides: TGTGCCAGCAGTGAAGCGGCAGGGGGCTTCACCGGGGAGCTGTTTTTT. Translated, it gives CASSEAAGGFTGELFF.